The present T cell receptor (beta chain) was sequenced within a study of cytomegalovirus exposure and HLA in healthy donors. The donors were in the approximately 120-subject validation cohort; that cohort was separate from the roughly 730-subject first cohort. This table comes from immunoSEQ multiplex PCR, and its TCRdb copy is limited to in-frame clones, with some not included. Here the sample spans roughly 120,000 clones, 85% to 90% being singletons. The V end was cut by 7 bases, the J end by 4 bases, with 16 bases between. The germline gives CDR1 WNHNN, CDR2 SYGVQD (reference sequence). The CDR3 loop spans 15 amino acids.

The gene calls are TRBV10-1 and TRBJ2-2; TRBD1 is a possible D gene (6 bases). The source material was PBMCs. This clonotype was sampled from a man between 25 and 39 years old in good health and CMV-seronegative. The CDR3 DNA sequence: TGCGCCAGCAACGAGGGGGTCCCCTCCACCGGGGAGCTGTTTTTT. Protein sequence: CASNEGVPSTGELFF.